This is a list of T cell receptor beta chains from one sample in a study of T cells in Graves' hyperthyroidism and ophthalmopathy. TCRdb independently ran MiXCR on the multiplex PCR reads; one entry per CDR3 protein. The sample shows 800,000 or so distinct CDR3 sequences, 35% to 45% of them seen only once. The sequenced sample consisted of blood. The receptor set was obtained from a man between 18 and 29 years old with Graves' hyperthyroidism. The CDR3 runs from the conserved cysteine through the conserved F or W. The D gene is left open where the match is weak. Some rows mark clone size as missing; the rest say once, few, many or name a class of expanded clone.

TRBV29-1	TRBJ1-4	many	12	NA	CSVAGENEKLFF	TGCAGCGTTGCGGGAGAGAATGAAAAACTGTTTTTT
TRBV3-1	TRBJ1-4	NA	16	NA	CASSQVIRDGNEKLFF	TGTGCCAGCAGCCAGGTTATCCGGGACGGTAATGAAAAACTGTTTTTT
TRBV9	TRBJ2-2	few	15	NA	CASSVKGSNTGELFF	TGTGCCAGCAGCGTAAAGGGTTCGAACACCGGGGAGCTGTTTTTT
TRBV9	TRBJ1-5	many	13	NA	CASSVGGYQPQHF	TGTGCCAGCAGCGTAGGGGGATATCAGCCCCAGCATTTT
TRBV29-1	TRBJ2-7	NA	14	NA	CSVVTGPPSYEQYF	TGCAGCGTTGTTACCGGACCTCCGTCCTACGAGCAGTACTTC
TRBV7-2	TRBJ2-3	few	14	NA	CASSISRTTDTQYF	TGTGCCAGCAGCATATCTCGAACGACAGATACGCAGTATTTT
TRBV20-1	TRBJ2-7	NA	16	TRBD2	CSARDRKRGLSYEQYF	TGCAGTGCTAGAGATAGGAAGCGGGGGTTGTCCTACGAGCAGTACTTC
TRBV9	TRBJ1-4	many	13	NA	CASSGRRDEKLFF	TGTGCCAGCAGCGGGCGACGCGATGAAAAACTGTTTTTT
TRBV7-9	TRBJ1-4	NA	15	NA	CASSLSLNGGEKLFF	TGTGCCAGCAGCCTCTCCCTTAACGGGGGTGAAAAACTGTTTTTT
TRBV12-5	TRBJ1-4	once	16	NA	CASGLVLTEAGEKLFF	TGTGCTAGTGGTTTGGTATTGACCGAGGCGGGCGAAAAACTGTTTTTT
TRBV19	TRBJ1-2	many	12	NA	CASSPGRYGYTF	TGTGCCAGTAGTCCTGGACGATATGGCTACACCTTC
TRBV20-1	TRBJ1-5	many	14	TRBD1	CSASRTGDNQPQHF	TGCAGTGCGAGTCGGACAGGGGACAATCAGCCCCAGCATTTT
TRBV5-6	TRBJ1-5	few	14	NA	CASSLTGWDQPQHF	TGTGCCAGCAGCTTGACAGGGTGGGATCAGCCCCAGCATTTT
TRBV10-3	TRBJ1-1	NA	13	NA	CAITLSPNTEAFF	TGTGCCATCACCCTCAGTCCGAACACTGAAGCTTTCTTT
TRBV9	TRBJ1-1	few	15	NA	CASSPIQGQGTEAFF	TGTGCCAGCAGCCCCATTCAGGGGCAAGGCACTGAAGCTTTCTTT
TRBV7-8	TRBJ1-5	NA	13	TRBD1	CASSWDRNQSQHF	TGTGCCAGCAGCTGGGACAGAAATCAGTCCCAGCATTTT
TRBV7-8	TRBJ2-5	NA	15	TRBD2	CASSQRGPRAETQYF	TGTGCCAGCAGCCAGCGGGGCCCTCGAGCGGAGACCCAGTACTTC
TRBV6-1	TRBJ1-2	NA	15	NA	CASRAEDRLNYGYTF	TGTGCCAGCAGAGCTGAGGACCGTTTAAACTATGGCTACACCTTC
TRBV10-3	TRBJ2-7	once	12	NA	CASLGGSGEQYF	TGTGCCAGCCTGGGGGGATCCGGGGAGCAGTACTTC
TRBV29-1	TRBJ1-1	NA	13	NA	CSVEAGDGTEAFF	TGCAGCGTTGAAGCGGGAGATGGGACTGAAGCTTTCTTT
TRBV4-1	TRBJ1-5	NA	17	TRBD1	CASSPLGQLQGDQPQHF	TGCGCCAGCAGCCCCCTGGGACAGCTGCAGGGGGATCAGCCCCAGCATTTT
TRBV29-1	TRBJ1-1	once	13	NA	CSVGGGTGRTTFF	NA
TRBV18	TRBJ2-7	NA	14	NA	CASSRTEVASEQYF	TGTGCCAGCTCTCGGACGGAGGTCGCCTCCGAGCAGTACTTC
TRBV7-9	TRBJ1-3	NA	15	TRBD1	CASSGTGVSGNTIYF	TGTGCCAGCAGCGGCACAGGGGTATCTGGAAACACCATATATTTT
TRBV24-1	TRBJ2-7	many	14	NA	CATSDSRLSYEQYF	TGTGCCACCAGTGATTCTAGGCTCTCCTACGAGCAGTACTTC
TRBV7-8	TRBJ2-5	few	17	TRBD1	CASSLDFGTGYEETQYF	TGTGCCAGCAGCTTAGACTTCGGGACAGGGTACGAAGAGACCCAGTACTTC
TRBV6-5	TRBJ1-5	NA	15	NA	CASSSDTFSNQPQHF	TGTGCCAGCAGCTCAGACACATTCAGCAATCAGCCCCAGCATTTT
TRBV10-3	TRBJ1-2	NA	14	TRBD1	CAITIPGQSYGYTF	TGTGCCATCACCATTCCGGGACAGTCTTATGGCTACACCTTC
TRBV2	TRBJ2-2	NA	11	TRBD1	CADRVTGELFF	TGTGCCGACAGGGTTACCGGGGAGCTGTTTTTT
TRBV2	TRBJ1-2	NA	16	NA	CASSEDLSGGLYGYTF	TGTGCCAGCAGTGAAGACCTTTCGGGGGGCCTCTATGGCTACACCTTC
TRBV7-9	TRBJ2-6	many	17	NA	CASSLDARAAGANVLTF	TGTGCCAGCAGCTTAGACGCGAGAGCGGCCGGGGCCAACGTCCTGACTTTC
TRBV7-9	TRBJ2-7	NA	14	TRBD1	CASSGSGQGYEQYF	TGTGCCAGCAGCGGTTCGGGACAGGGCTACGAGCAGTACTTC
TRBV12-3/TRBV12-4	TRBJ1-6	NA	15	TRBD1	CASTRDRPLNSPLHF	TGTGCCAGCACCCGGGACAGGCCGCTTAATTCACCCCTCCACTTT
TRBV19	TRBJ1-6	few	15	NA	CASSIGGGGVSPLHF	TGTGCCAGTAGTATAGGTGGCGGGGGAGTTTCACCCCTCCACTTT